This TCR beta chain was obtained from a study of T cell responses to AZD1222 COVID-19 vaccine. The data were produced by immunoSEQ multiplex PCR, yet TCRdb's version contains in-frame clones alone and is incomplete. The sample records approximately 70,000 clones, 84% being singletons. Trimming cost V 1 base and J 6 bases, with 7 bases left between them. Germline CDR1 and CDR2: SEHNR and FQNEAQ (reference sequence). This CDR3 spans 14 amino acids. V gene TRBV7-9 combines with J gene TRBJ1-6, with D unclear. Sequenced here: peripheral blood, sampled on day 0 of AZD1222 vaccination. This TCR was recovered from an adult in good health. CDR3 sequence: CASSLGRRNSPLHF. Written as DNA, the CDR3 is TGTGCCAGCAGCTTAGGACGACGTAATTCACCCCTCCACTTT.